The next 17 T cell receptor beta chains were all read from a single sample in a study of graft-versus-host responses after intestinal transplantation. Profiled with immunoSEQ multiplex PCR; TCRdb holds only in-frame clones, not every one. The table lists roughly 96,000 clones, roughly nine tenths of them singletons. What these receptors recognize is not known. The sequencing here drew on unstimulated CD8+ T cells sorted from spleen or lymph node cells, taken before intestinal transplant. These receptors all stem from a human donor who received an intestinal transplant.

V and J are TRBV12-5 and TRBJ1-1, with a tentative D call TRBD1 (5 bases). CDR1 is LGHNT, CDR2 FRNRAP, per germline. The CDR3 is 14 amino acids. The germline V and J ends were trimmed by 1 base and 4 bases, with 10 bases remaining between them. The CDR3 reads CASGLEGFSTEAFF. The CDR3 DNA reads as TGTGCTAGTGGTTTGGAGGGGTTTAGCACTGAAGCTTTCTTT.

This sequence joins TRBV19 and TRBJ1-1; D is unclear. The CDR3 has 12 amino acids. The germline V gene encodes CDR1 LNHDA and CDR2 SQIVND (reference sequence). Trimming removed 3 bases from V and 6 bases from J, with 8 bases in between. DNA for the CDR3: TGTGCCAGTAGTATTGGAGTCGCTGAAGCTTTCTTT. It yields the protein CASSIGVAEAFF.

In its sample, this clone was seen once. CDR3 bases: TGTGCCAGTAGACCGGGACAGTGGAATTCACCCCTCCACTTT. Amino acid sequence: CASRPGQWNSPLHF. This chain joins TRBV19 and TRBJ1-6; TRBD1 matches at 7 bases. J was trimmed by 7 bases and V by 6 bases; bases with no gene match: 6. The CDR3 runs to 14 residues. Germline values: CDR1 LNHDA, CDR2 SQIVND (reference sequence).

The rearrangement links TRBV5-1 to TRBJ2-7, with D maybe TRBD1 (6 bases). This CDR3 is built from 16 residues. Germline CDR1 reads SGHRS; CDR2 reads YFSETQ. V was clipped by 4 bases and J by 0 bases, with 17 bases between them. CDR3 DNA sequence: TGCGCCAGCAGCCAAACCGGGACAAAGGTCTCCTACGAGCAGTACTTC. Translation gives CASSQTGTKVSYEQYF.

The chain employs TRBV6-1 and TRBJ2-7; D possibly corresponds to TRBD2 (6 bases). Germline-derived CDR1 and CDR2 are MNHNS and SASEGT. This CDR3 comprises 17 residues. V lost 0 bases and J lost 3, with 18 bases in between. CDR3 sequence reads: CASSEAPARQRVYEQYF. CDR3 DNA sequence: TGTGCCAGCAGTGAAGCGCCAGCTCGACAGCGGGTCTACGAGCAGTACTTC.

CDR3 region: CASEWAGTYNEQFF. The CDR3 region has the DNA TGTGCCAGCGAATGGGCCGGGACCTACAATGAGCAGTTCTTC. V and J are TRBV7-9 and TRBJ2-1; weak D call: TRBD2 (5 bases). This CDR3 is built from 14 residues. The germline V and J ends were trimmed by 8 bases and 2 bases, with 13 bases remaining between them. Germline assignment: CDR1 SEHNR and CDR2 FQNEAQ (reference sequence).

The CDR3 bases are TGTGCCAGCAGTTACTCGGGGACAGGGGGCACTGAAGCTTTCTTT. As protein: CASSYSGTGGTEAFF. The chain uses TRBV6-5 and TRBJ1-1; 11 positions agree with TRBD1. Germline V lookup: CDR1 MNHEY, CDR2 SVGAGI. V was pared by 0 bases and J by 4 bases, with 1 base of the junction left unmatched. The CDR3 is 15 residues long.

V and J are TRBV4-1 and TRBJ1-1; perhaps TRBD1 as D (6 bases). Germline V gene lookup returns CDR1 MGHRA and CDR2 YSYEKL. Trimming cost V 2 bases and J 3 bases, with 13 bases left between them. This CDR3 has 15 amino acids. This chain's CDR3 is CASSQSTGTYTEAFF. In DNA form, the CDR3 reads TGCGCCAGCAGCCAATCAACAGGGACCTACACTGAAGCTTTCTTT.

The V gene is TRBV9, the J gene TRBJ1-3; D unclear. The length of the CDR3 is 16 residues. The ends were cut back, 0 bases at V and 0 bases at J, with 10 bases in the middle. Germline V gives CDR1 SGDLS, CDR2 YYNGEE. This CDR3 reads CASSVAYASSGNTIYF. The CDR3 DNA is TGTGCCAGCAGCGTAGCTTATGCGAGCTCTGGAAACACCATATATTTT.

The J gene is TRBJ2-1, the V gene TRBV29-1, with 7 bases fitting TRBD2. J lost 5 bases, V lost 3 bases, and 4 bases had no gene match. The length of the CDR3 is 13 residues. The germline CDR1 and CDR2 sequences are SQVTM and ANQGSEA. The CDR3 here is CSVDPGGNNEQFF. The CDR3 bases are TGCAGCGTTGATCCGGGGGGAAACAATGAGCAGTTCTTC.

This chain connects TRBV14 to TRBJ2-3; no firm D call. Trimming pared 3 bases from V and 4 bases from J, leaving 14 bases between. Germline CDR1 reads SGHDN; CDR2 reads FVKESK. The CDR3 spans 15 residues. This CDR3 reads CASSQRLQSADTQYF. CDR3 nucleotides: TGTGCCAGCAGCCAGCGACTTCAAAGTGCAGATACGCAGTATTTT.

The CDR3 protein is CASSPSPDRDYYEQYF. The CDR3 bases are TGTGCCAGCTCACCCAGTCCGGACAGGGACTACTACGAGCAGTACTTC. J is TRBJ2-7 and V is TRBV18, with D possibly matching TRBD1 (8 bases). CDR1 and CDR2 from the germline V gene are KGHSH and LQKENI. CDR3 length: 16 residues. Deletions cut 3 bases from V and 3 bases from J, with 18 bases between.

The chain employs TRBV27 and TRBJ2-1; a weak D match, TRBD1 (5 bases). The length of the CDR3 is 14 residues. V was clipped by 3 bases and J by 6 bases, with 12 bases between them. The germline V gene has CDR1 MNHEY and CDR2 SMNVEV (reference sequence). CDR3 nucleotide sequence: TGTGCCAGCAGTTTGGGGCAACCGCGCAATGAGCAGTTCTTC. This encodes CASSLGQPRNEQFF.

V gene TRBV7-9 combines with J gene TRBJ1-1, with D possibly matching TRBD1 (5 bases). Trimming shortened V by 3 bases and J by 5 bases, and 10 bases separated the two germline ends. There are 13 residues in the CDR3. Per germline, CDR1 SEHNR and CDR2 FQNEAQ (reference sequence). In DNA, the CDR3 is TGTGCCAGCAGCTTGCCAGGGCTAACTGAAGCTTTCTTT. This codes for CASSLPGLTEAFF.

Concerning this clone itself: Other DNA sequences in the sample encode the same CDR3. J is TRBJ2-7 and V is TRBV4-1; a weak D match, TRBD1 (6 bases). The V end was cut by 1 base, the J end by 0 bases, with 10 bases between. This CDR3 is built from 15 residues. The V gene's germline CDR1 is MGHRA and CDR2 YSYEKL. CDR3 residues: CASSQGGTPSYEQYF. CDR3 DNA: TGCGCCAGCAGCCAAGGGGGGACACCCTCCTACGAGCAGTACTTC.

Worth noting for this clone: Other DNA sequences in the same sample also yield this CDR3. The V gene is TRBV5-1, the J gene TRBJ2-1; 8 nucleotides agree with TRBD2. This CDR3 is built from 15 residues. Trimming at V came to 0 bases and at J to 2 bases, leaving 1 base not matched to a gene. From germline, CDR1 is SGHRS and CDR2 YFSETQ. CDR3 loop: CASSLAGGTYNEQFF. The CDR3 coding sequence is TGCGCCAGCAGCTTGGCGGGGGGGACCTACAATGAGCAGTTCTTC.

V is TRBV6-5 and J is TRBJ2-7; D remains unclear. The germline gives CDR1 MNHEY, CDR2 SVGAGI. Trimming stripped 4 bases from V and 3 bases from J, with 7 bases between. This CDR3 is 12 amino acids long. The CDR3 region is CASSFGHYEQYF. In nucleotides, the CDR3 is TGTGCCAGCAGTTTTGGGCACTACGAGCAGTACTTC.